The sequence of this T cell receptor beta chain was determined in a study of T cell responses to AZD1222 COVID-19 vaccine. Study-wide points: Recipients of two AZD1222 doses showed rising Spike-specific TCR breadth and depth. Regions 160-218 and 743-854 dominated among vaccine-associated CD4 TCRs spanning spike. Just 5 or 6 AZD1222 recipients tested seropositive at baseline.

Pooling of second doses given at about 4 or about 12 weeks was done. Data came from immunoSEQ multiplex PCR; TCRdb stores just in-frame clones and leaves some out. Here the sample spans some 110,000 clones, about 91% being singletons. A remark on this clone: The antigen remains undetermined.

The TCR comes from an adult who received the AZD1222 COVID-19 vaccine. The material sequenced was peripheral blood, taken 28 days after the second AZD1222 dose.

The CDR3: CASSPDTSGTLGTQYF. In DNA, the CDR3 is TGTGCCAGCTCACCGGATACTAGCGGGACCTTGGGTACGCAGTATTTT. V usage is TRBV18 and J usage is TRBJ2-3, with 10 positions matching TRBD2. Germline assignment: CDR1 KGHSH and CDR2 LQKENI. The CDR3 sequence is 16 residues long. V shed 3 bases and J 8 bases; nucleotides not matched to a gene: 11.